The source of this T cell receptor beta chain is a study of cytomegalovirus exposure and HLA in healthy donors. About the study: Among the 400 or so donors who were genotyped, approximately 84% fell in the genetic ancestry cluster that is associated with self-reported Caucasian donors. Study results and caveats: As a later analysis revealed, the rate of TCR association differed by HLA locus, with DRB1 most and HLA-C fewest. What was likely a sequencing artifact was a cluster of highly shared sequence variants. There were some public TCRs occurring in many donors, but most TCR sequences were rare.

Comment on this clone: The antigen remains unidentified.

Vbeta (60) and Jbeta (13) primers were used in the PCR. Profiling relied on immunoSEQ multiplex PCR, and the TCRdb table lists in-frame clones only, not all of them. This sample has 130,000 to 150,000 clones, with over 60% found just once. Germline lookup yields CDR1 SGHNT and CDR2 YYREEE (reference sequence). The ends lost 1 base at V and 5 bases at J; junction bases unmatched: 2. This CDR3 spans 14 amino acids. Sequenced input: PBMCs. This receptor was identified in a male donor in good health and CMV-seropositive. The J gene is TRBJ2-5, the V gene TRBV5-4, with 10 bases lining up with TRBD1. CDR3 amino acids: CASSLRDRGETQYF. The CDR3 bases are TGTGCCAGCAGCTTGAGGGACAGGGGCGAGACCCAGTACTTC.